Sequencing of this T cell receptor beta chain was carried out in a study of technical replicates of blood from several donors. This CDR3 has 11 amino acids. The protocol was immunoSEQ multiplex PCR, while the TCRdb copy is restricted to in-frame clones and leaves out a portion. The table includes tens of thousands of clones, approximately 96% detected once. The chain combines TRBV21-1 with TRBJ1-2. TRBV21-1 is a known pseudogene. The clonotype originates from a human donor in good health. The specimen was T cells isolated from PBMCs. CDR3 in DNA: TGTGCCAGCAGCAAAACGGAGGGCTACACCTTC. Translating it yields CASSKTEGYTF.